The rows below give T cell receptor beta chains drawn from one sample of a study of cytomegalovirus exposure and HLA in healthy donors. Repertoires were generated with immunoSEQ multiplex PCR, while TCRdb's copy carries only in-frame clones and drops some. The sample records 100,000 to 120,000 clones, approximately 87% being singletons. Specimen: PBMCs. The receptors derive from a woman in her thirties in good health and CMV-seropositive. The CDR3 runs from the conserved cysteine through the conserved F or W. The order of the fields is V gene, J gene, CDR3 protein.

TRBV7-3,TRBJ2-5,CASSLQRGHQETQYF
TRBV7-7,TRBJ2-3,CASSPGLGTDTQYF
TRBV13,TRBJ1-2,CASRTTTDSIFSYGYTF
TRBV4-1,TRBJ1-3,CASSSLGLASGNTIYF
TRBV15,TRBJ2-4,CATSTDRGIAKNIQYF
TRBV6-5,TRBJ1-5,CASSSRSNQPQHF
TRBV11-2,TRBJ2-1,CASTLRLAGGHGEQFF
TRBV30,TRBJ2-5,CAWSVHLAGVRETQYF
TRBV7-2,TRBJ1-5,CASSLGRWPQHF
TRBV27,TRBJ1-3,CASSSGLSGNTIYF
TRBV11-2,TRBJ2-7,CASSSGTGVDEQYF
TRBV11-2,TRBJ1-3,CASSRDRVFGNTIYF
TRBV7-6,TRBJ2-6,CASSPTGAPGANVLTF
TRBV10-1,TRBJ2-3,CASSESTSSTDTQYF
TRBV19,TRBJ1-5,CASSILQGNQPQHF
TRBV19,TRBJ1-5,CASSIGRGLIENQPQHF
TRBV6-4,TRBJ1-2,CATRPSSSHGYTF
TRBV7-2,TRBJ2-7,CASSRPGYEQYF
TRBV28,TRBJ2-5,CASTPPGVQETQYF
TRBV5-4,TRBJ1-2,CASSLAQGADTF
TRBV4-2,TRBJ1-2,CASSQNAGGGNGYTF
TRBV19,TRBJ2-3,CASKATSGSTDTQYF
TRBV4-3,TRBJ2-7,CASSQDRGSYEQYF
TRBV5-1,TRBJ2-5,CASSLSPSGTQETQYF
TRBV28,TRBJ2-5,CASSSPGTSLETQYF
TRBV27,TRBJ2-5,CASSFGGSLETQYF
TRBV19,TRBJ2-1,CASSILAGTNNEQFF
TRBV7-6,TRBJ2-1,CASSLVAGGLVNEQFF
TRBV4-1,TRBJ2-5,CASSRGLAGSVLETQYF
TRBV7-2,TRBJ1-2,CASSPQQGDYGYTF
TRBV9,TRBJ2-1,CASSVATGNEQFF
TRBV2,TRBJ2-3,CASRDRVSTDTQYF
TRBV5-4,TRBJ2-3,CASRGTGTDTQYF
TRBV5-4,TRBJ2-5,CASSLRQGAQETQYF
TRBV7-9,TRBJ1-1,CASSQGTGNRAEAFF
TRBV28,TRBJ1-1,CASSLGRGFTEAFF
TRBV28,TRBJ1-1,CASSTGNGMAAFF
TRBV5-6,TRBJ2-7,CASSLGTGRSSEQYF
TRBV11-1,TRBJ2-1,CASSLSGRGYNEQFF
TRBV11-2,TRBJ1-2,CASSLTNGAYGYTF
TRBV6-5,TRBJ1-2,CASSRSRDRDGYTF
TRBV10-3,TRBJ2-5,CAISASQETQYF
TRBV2,TRBJ1-2,CASSEAQSYGYTF
TRBV27,TRBJ1-1,CASREYPMNTEAFF
TRBV2,TRBJ1-2,CASSEMGPNYGYTF
TRBV13,TRBJ2-7,CASSLRGGAYEQYF
TRBV9,TRBJ1-6,CASSVGQGGAPVHF
TRBV10-1,TRBJ2-3,CASSPERTDTQYF
TRBV4-3,TRBJ1-2,CASSQDRGGGGYGYTF
TRBV30,TRBJ1-1,CAWNRQGTNTEAFF
TRBV9,TRBJ1-1,CASSVVPGMNTEAFF
TRBV9,TRBJ2-1,CASSPPAGGSYNEQFF
TRBV2,TRBJ2-2,CATLLAGGPPGELFF
TRBV2,TRBJ2-1,CASSEISLGGREQFF
TRBV28,TRBJ2-7,CASTGQDNLPLSYEQYF